These 17 T cell receptor beta chains originate from one sample sequenced in a study of graft-versus-host responses after intestinal transplantation. Method: immunoSEQ multiplex PCR; TCRdb's copy keeps in-frame clones and lacks some. The sample includes some 86,000 clones, roughly 91% of them seen just once. For these receptors, no antigen is known. The sample in question was unstimulated CD4+ T cells sorted from spleen or lymph node cells, obtained before intestinal transplant. The origin of the receptors is a human donor who received an intestinal transplant.

The chain uses TRBV21-1 and TRBJ2-2; TRBD1 is the table's D call, not checked against the DNA. TRBV21-1 is marked as a pseudogene. This CDR3 is 17 amino acids long. The CDR3 DNA reads as TGTGCCAGCAGCAAAGCGCCTCAGATCGCGAACACCGGGGAGCTGTTTTTT. It yields the protein CASSKAPQIANTGELFF.

The chain carries TRBV19 and TRBJ1-1; 7 bases agree with TRBD1. With V trimmed by 5 bases and J by 1 base, 4 bases remained unmatched. The germline gives CDR1 LNHDA, CDR2 SQIVND (reference sequence). The CDR3 contains 14 residues. CDR3 in amino acids: CASSVYRGNTEAFF. In DNA, the CDR3 is TGTGCCAGTAGTGTTTACAGGGGGAACACTGAAGCTTTCTTT.

This chain connects TRBV15 to TRBJ2-7, with D hard to call. The CDR3 is 12 amino acids. V lost 0 bases and J lost 4, with 4 bases in between. Germline-derived CDR1 and CDR2 are LNHNV and YYDKDF (reference sequence). The CDR3 is CATSRDRYEQYF. The CDR3 nucleotides read TGTGCCACCAGCAGAGATCGGTACGAGCAGTACTTC.

The gene calls are TRBV6-6 and TRBJ2-2; D might be TRBD2 (5 bases). The V gene lost 6 bases and the J gene lost 0 bases, with 14 bases spanning the gap. The germline gives CDR1 MNHNY, CDR2 SVGAGI (reference sequence). The CDR3 spans 16 residues. CDR3 loop: CASRERGSTNTGELFF. In DNA, the CDR3 is TGTGCCAGCAGAGAGCGAGGGTCGACGAACACCGGGGAGCTGTTTTTT.

V gene TRBV29-1 combines with J gene TRBJ1-1; 9 bases line up with TRBD1. V lost 7 bases and J lost 6; bases outside the gene matches: 15. CDR1 is SQVTM and CDR2 is ANQGSEA in the germline V gene. CDR3 length: 15 residues. The CDR3 loop reads CSADKMTGGMAEAFF. CDR3 nucleotides: TGCAGCGCCGATAAAATGACAGGGGGGATGGCTGAAGCTTTCTTT.

This chain joins TRBV9 and TRBJ2-4; perhaps TRBD1 as D (5 bases). The germline V gene encodes CDR1 SGDLS and CDR2 YYNGEE. The CDR3 runs 20 residues. Trimming removed 7 bases from V and 0 bases from J, with 29 bases in between. CDR3 residues: CASGSAGRQPLGVAKNIQYF. As DNA, the CDR3 is TGTGCCAGCGGGTCAGCAGGTAGACAGCCTCTGGGTGTAGCCAAAAACATTCAGTACTTC.

This chain joins TRBV27 and TRBJ1-6; D is undetermined. Trimming took 8 bases from V and 8 from J, leaving 19 bases between them. Germline CDR1 reads MNHEY; CDR2 reads SMNVEV (reference sequence). This CDR3 spans 15 amino acids. CDR3 nucleotides: TGTGCCAGCGGCCGTATCTCTGGCGGGCATTCACCCCTCCACTTT. Translating gives CASGRISGGHSPLHF.

The chain couples TRBV7-2 to TRBJ1-1, with D tentatively TRBD1 (6 bases). V lost 5 bases and J 5 bases, leaving 18 bases between the germline ends. Looked up from germline, CDR1 is SGHTA and CDR2 is FQGNSA. This CDR3 is 15 amino acids long. The CDR3 reads CASSADTGLGTEAFF. DNA for the CDR3: TGTGCCAGCAGCGCAGATACAGGGTTGGGGACTGAAGCTTTCTTT.

The CDR3 DNA reads as TGCGCCAGCAGCTCGCTGGGGGGGTCACCCAATGGCTACACCTTC. It yields the protein CASSSLGGSPNGYTF. The chain employs TRBV5-1 and TRBJ1-2; D might be TRBD1 (5 bases). This CDR3 region has 15 residues. CDR1 and CDR2 from the germline V gene are SGHRS and YFSETQ. Trimming shortened V by 3 bases and J by 6 bases, and 18 bases separated the two germline ends.

The rearrangement uses TRBV11-1 and TRBJ1-1; D not resolved. The germline gives CDR1 SGHAT, CDR2 FQDESV (reference sequence). Trimming stripped 11 bases from V and 4 bases from J, with 14 bases between. The CDR3 is made up of 12 amino acids. This CDR3 is CACLGRGTEAFF. CDR3 bases: TGTGCCTGCCTCGGTCGGGGCACTGAAGCTTTCTTT. Filled out from reference TRBV11-1 and TRBJ1-1, the complete variable domain reads EAEVAQSPRYKITEKSQAVAFWCDPISGHATLYWYRQILGQGPELLVQFQDESVVDDSQLPKDRFSAERLKGVDSTLKIQPAELGDSAMYLCACLGRGTEAFFGQGTRLTVV.

The V and J genes are TRBV7-2 and TRBJ2-3; 10 nucleotides agree with TRBD2. V dropped 6 bases and J dropped 5; count of bases not matched to a gene: 8. CDR1 and CDR2 (germline): SGHTA, FQGNSA. This CDR3 comprises 15 residues. The CDR3 region has the DNA TGTGCCAGCAGTTTAAAAGGGACTAGCGTAGATACGCAGTATTTT. Protein: CASSLKGTSVDTQYF.

CDR3 DNA sequence: TGCGCCAGCAGCCTAGAGGGGGGGCAATCCTACGAGCAGTACTTC. Protein: CASSLEGGQSYEQYF. The chain employs TRBV4-1 and TRBJ2-7; tentatively, D is TRBD2 (7 bases). Germline V gene sequence: CDR1 MGHRA, CDR2 YSYEKL. V was shortened by 4 bases and J by 1 base, with 14 bases between the two germline ends. The CDR3 runs 15 residues.

This clone showed up just once. The V call is TRBV5-1, the J call TRBJ2-7; 10 bases are a match to TRBD1. Losses at the gene ends were 3 bases for V and 5 bases for J; bases not matched to a gene: 2. Germline CDR1 is SGHRS and CDR2 is YFSETQ. The CDR3 is 13 residues long. CDR3 loop: CASSYGTGDEQYF. The CDR3 nucleotides are TGCGCCAGCAGCTATGGGACAGGGGACGAGCAGTACTTC.

Only a few counts were recorded for this clone. The rearrangement joins TRBV19 to TRBJ1-3; D perhaps matches TRBD1 (5 bases). The CDR3 loop spans 15 amino acids. The germline V and J ends were trimmed by 7 bases and 4 bases, with 17 bases remaining between them. Per germline, CDR1 LNHDA and CDR2 SQIVND (reference sequence). Here the CDR3 DNA reads TGTGCCAGTACCATCGGACAACTAACCGGAAACACCATATATTTT. Translating it yields CASTIGQLTGNTIYF.

V usage is TRBV19 and J usage is TRBJ1-4, with D perhaps matching TRBD1 (6 bases). The V end was cut by 5 bases, the J end by 4 bases, with 14 bases between. CDR3 length: 15 amino acids. Germline CDR1 reads LNHDA; CDR2 reads SQIVND (reference sequence). CDR3 loop: CASSPHRALNEKLFF. CDR3 nucleotides: TGTGCCAGTAGTCCCCACAGGGCCCTTAATGAAAAACTGTTTTTT. The whole variable domain, remainder taken from reference TRBV19 and TRBJ1-4, is DGGITQSPKYLFRKEGQNVTLSCEQNLNHDAMYWYRQDPGQGLRLIYYSQIVNDFQKGDIAEGYSVSREKKESFPLTVTSAQKNPTAFYLCASSPHRALNEKLFFGSGTQLSVL.

V and J are TRBV7-2 and TRBJ2-1, with 10 bases fitting TRBD2. The germline V gene has CDR1 SGHTA and CDR2 FQGNSA. This CDR3 contains 17 residues. Trimming removed 5 bases from V and 4 bases from J; junction bases left unmatched: 11. The CDR3 DNA is TGTGCCAGCAGCCGCATGGGGGGACTAGCGTATTACAATGAGCAGTTCTTC. This codes for CASSRMGGLAYYNEQFF.

CDR3 sequence reads: CASSQTRGGRDETQYF. The CDR3 bases are TGCGCCAGCAGCCAAACCCGGGGGGGCCGGGATGAGACCCAGTACTTC. The chain employs TRBV4-1 and TRBJ2-5, with 8 positions matching TRBD2. The ends lost 2 bases at V and 5 bases at J; junction bases unmatched: 10. The germline V gene has CDR1 MGHRA and CDR2 YSYEKL. This CDR3 is 16 amino acids long.